A single T cell receptor (beta chain) is shown here with its context. Its antigen has not been determined. Per-base qualities were not stored, and no clone one base away is much larger. Ficoll-Paque density gradient centrifugation was used to isolate PBMCs. The entry originates in a study of T-cell memory formation after mild COVID-19 (dated by TCRdb to about 2021). About the full investigation: TCR sequence clusters from the two donors were largely donor specific. Longitudinal TCRalpha and TCRbeta repertoire sequencing tracked T-cell clones expanding and contracting after mild COVID-19 in a couple of donors. Two young, previously healthy adult volunteers, one female and one male, were included in the cohort.

The instrument was an Illumina NovaSeq 6000. TCRalpha and TCRbeta cDNA libraries were built by 5'RACE with constant-segment primers, adding sample barcodes and unique molecular identifiers. RNA was extracted from every sample with Trizol reagent. Libraries were amplified in two PCR steps, with a second sample barcode and Illumina TruSeq adapters added in the second step. Sequencing of the libraries was done on an Illumina NovaSeq, producing 2 x 150 bp paired-end reads. Processing in the source paper ran as follows. Demultiplexing of reads and collapsing into UMI-guided consensus sequences were performed with migec v1.2.7. With mixcr v2.1.11, UMI consensuses were aligned to TRA and TRB V and J templates and assembled into clonotypes. A clonotype was counted as expanded or contracted only if both edgeR and NoisET called the change significant, with noise models trained on biological replicates. For edgeR calls, a false discovery rate-adjusted p below 0.01 and a log2 fold-change threshold of 1 were applied. As an exploratory analysis of dynamics, max-normalized trajectories of the 1000 most abundant clonotypes were examined by PCA with hierarchical clustering. Each responding clone was given a CD4 or CD8 phenotype based on the CD4+ and CD8+ repertoires, which had been sequenced separately. The public sequencing data were trimmed at Q25 with fastp and processed into clonotypes with MiXCR by TCRdb, which kept only in-frame beta chains. Every CDR3 protein is listed once, alongside the most common genes and DNA of its rows. Clone size and V and J calls follow TCRdb, not the original study. The sample includes hundreds of thousands of distinct CDR3 sequences, with about 20% observed a single time. Around 12% of the sample is held by the ten biggest clonotypes.

The research as a whole found: The study included only a couple of mild cases, and larger cohorts that include severe cases with pre-infection samples were judged to be necessary. Clones that contracted from day 15 to 85 showed balanced CD4/CD8 phenotypes, whereas a second wave of clones that expanded from day 15 to 37 leaned towards CD4+. The second-wave clones that peaked on day 37 were not confirmed to be SARS-CoV-2 specific. Some responding clones were detected in pre-infection memory, which suggested that pre-existing cross-reactive memory T cells had joined the SARS-CoV-2 response. Contracting CD4+ clones were located mainly in the CM and EM memory subsets, whereas CD8+ clones were found to be enriched in EMRA.

The CDR3 holds 12 amino acids from the cysteine to the phenylalanine. Solely the CDR3 DNA is kept, with 36 bases framed from the first base. The germline V gene encodes CDR1 DFQATT and CDR2 SNEGSKA (reference sequence). V lost 7 bases and J lost 0 bases; the stretch between them is 9 bases long. The sample comprised PBMCs or a T cell subset sorted from them (not recorded which). The sequence was obtained from an adult woman who had mild COVID-19 (a few samples of this study predate the infection). The sample titles of this study are shuffled in the database, so cell type and time point are left out; the donor was told from shared clones. The rearrangement combines TRBV20-1 with TRBJ1-2; the D gene is unclear. The CDR3 sequence is CSVRASNYGYTF. The DNA is TGCAGTGTGAGGGCCTCTAACTATGGCTACACCTTC.